Following are 22 T cell receptor beta chains from one sample sequenced in a study of identical twins' blood T cells. Each CDR3 protein gets one entry after TCRdb re-called the 5' RACE reads with MiXCR. The sample lists 300,000 to 450,000 distinct CDR3 sequences, approximately 30% occurring once. Sequenced sample: PBMCs. The source is a woman aged 18-49 years in good health.

This clonotype appeared a few times. J is TRBJ2-7 and V is TRBV29-1; D is possibly TRBD2 (6 bases). This CDR3 comprises 15 residues. The germline V and J ends were trimmed by 0 bases and 3 bases, with 15 bases remaining between them. Germline loops: CDR1 SQVTM, CDR2 ANQGSEA. The CDR3 DNA is TGCAGCGTTGAAGATCCGGGCCAGGGACTCTACGAGCAGTACTTC. It translates to CSVEDPGQGLYEQYF.

The chain joins TRBV5-5 to TRBJ1-3; D gene unclear. The germline V and J ends were trimmed by 1 base and 2 bases, with 7 bases remaining between them. The CDR3 is 14 amino acids. Per the germline V gene, CDR1 is SGHKS and CDR2 is YYEKEE (reference sequence). The CDR3 nucleotides are TGTGCCAGCAGCTTGATGGATACTGGAAACACCATATATTTT. Translated: CASSLMDTGNTIYF.

This chain connects TRBV2 to TRBJ1-2; a weak D match, TRBD1 (5 bases). CDR3 length equals 15 residues. With 4 bases removed from V and 4 bases from J, the gap between germline ends came to 16 bases. Germline loops: CDR1 SNHLY, CDR2 FYNNEI. CDR3 region: CASSGFGWQGYGYTF. For the CDR3, the DNA is TGTGCCAGCAGTGGATTCGGATGGCAGGGCTATGGCTACACCTTC. The complete variable domain, with remaining parts taken from reference TRBV2 and TRBJ1-2, reads EPEVTQTPSHQVTQMGQEVILRCVPISNHLYFYWYRQILGQKVEFLVSFYNNEISEKSEIFDDQFSVERPDGSNFTLKIRSTKLEDSAMYFCASSGFGWQGYGYTFGSGTRLTVV.

Comment on this clonotype: The junction and the germline gene differ at one end; a read error may be behind it. This chain uses TRBV7-9 with TRBJ1-1, with D perhaps TRBD1 (6 bases). Looked up from germline, CDR1 is SEHNR and CDR2 is FQNEAQ (reference sequence). The CDR3 consists of 15 residues. The CDR3 sequence is CASTTADSSNTGAFF. CDR3 bases: TGTGCCAGCACCACAGCGGACAGTTCGAACACTGGAGCTTTCTTT.

Ten or more counts support this clonotype. The J gene is TRBJ1-2, the V gene TRBV20-1, with no clear D. The CDR3 is 12 residues long. V was cut by 7 bases and J by 4 bases, with 13 bases left in between. CDR1 is DFQATT and CDR2 is SNEGSKA in the germline V gene (reference sequence). CDR3 sequence: CSGIGETYGYTF. The CDR3 DNA is TGCAGTGGGATAGGCGAGACCTATGGCTACACCTTC.

The chain joins TRBV12-3 or TRBV12-4 to TRBJ1-2; no clear D gene. The CDR3 sequence is 14 residues long. V lost 3 bases and J 4 bases, leaving 12 bases between the germline ends. CDR3 nucleotide sequence: TGTGCCAGCAGTTTCGGCCGCCAGAGCTATGGCTACACCTTC. Its translation is CASSFGRQSYGYTF.

V usage is TRBV29-1 and J usage is TRBJ2-3; D is perhaps TRBD2 (5 bases). The CDR3 consists of 12 residues. CDR1 is SQVTM and CDR2 is ANQGSEA in the germline V gene. Trimming shortened V by 4 bases and J by 5 bases, and 10 bases separated the two germline ends. Here the CDR3 reads CSVAEGLDTQYF. CDR3 DNA: TGCAGCGTTGCCGAGGGTTTAGATACGCAGTATTTT.

The V call is TRBV6-2 or TRBV6-3, the J call TRBJ1-1; a possible D gene is TRBD1 (5 bases). Germline values: CDR1 MNHEY, CDR2 SVGEGT. This CDR3 is 14 amino acids long. Trimming removed 1 base from V and 6 bases from J, with 12 bases in between. Written as DNA, the CDR3 is TGTGCCAGCAGTTACTTCCAGGGAGGGGCTGAAGCTTTCTTT. Amino acid sequence: CASSYFQGGAEAFF.

V gene TRBV5-1 combines with J gene TRBJ2-7; possible D gene TRBD2, 5 bases. V was trimmed by 2 bases and J by 5 bases, leaving 17 bases between them. The length of the CDR3 is 15 residues. Germline loops: CDR1 SGHRS, CDR2 YFSETQ. CDR3 DNA sequence: TGCGCCAGCAGCTTTCAGGTGGGAGAAATCGACGAGCAGTACTTC. Translating gives CASSFQVGEIDEQYF.

With regard to this clonotype: This could be a read error, since a much larger clone is one nucleotide away. The V and J genes are TRBV12-3 or TRBV12-4 and TRBJ1-1; 9 bases line up with TRBD1. The CDR3 runs 14 residues. As DNA, the CDR3 is TGTGCCAGCAACCCGGGACAGGGAAACACTGAAACTTTCTTT. It translates to CASNPGQGNTETFF.

The chain recombines TRBV20-1 with TRBJ2-3; D possibly matches TRBD1 or TRBD2 (5 bases each). In germline, CDR1 is DFQATT, CDR2 SNEGSKA (reference sequence). The CDR3 length is 13 residues. Deletions cut 3 bases from V and 0 bases from J, with 7 bases between. CDR3 coding DNA: TGCAGTGCTAGTTGGGGGAGCACAGATACGCAGTATTTT. It yields the protein CSASWGSTDTQYF.

The J gene is TRBJ1-3, the V gene TRBV29-1; the D is unclear. Germline V gene data show CDR1 as SQVTM and CDR2 as ANQGSEA. The CDR3 loop spans 13 amino acids. The CDR3 spells CGASAFSGNTIYF. CDR3 in DNA: TGCGGCGCTTCGGCATTCTCTGGAAACACCATATATTTT.

This clonotype came up a few times. CDR3 nucleotide sequence: TGTGCCAGCAGTACCCCCGCTTCGGCCTATAATTCACCCCTCCACTTT. Translated, it gives CASSTPASAYNSPLHF. V is TRBV6-5 and J is TRBJ1-6; D not resolved. The V end was cut by 5 bases, the J end by 2 bases, with 13 bases between. This CDR3 contains 16 residues. Looked up from germline, CDR1 is MNHEY and CDR2 is SVGAGI.

The rearrangement uses TRBV28 and TRBJ1-1, with D maybe TRBD1 (6 bases). The CDR3 totals 13 residues. Trimming took 7 bases from V and 1 from J, leaving 10 bases between them. In germline, CDR1 is MDHEN, CDR2 SYDVKM. This CDR3 reads CASTGHRNTEAFF. The CDR3 DNA sequence: TGTGCCAGCACGGGACACCGGAACACTGAAGCTTTCTTT.

The CDR3 loop reads CASSQDTGDQPQHF. The CDR3 DNA sequence: TGTGCCAGCAGCCAAGACACAGGGGATCAGCCCCAGCATTTT. The J gene is TRBJ1-5, the V gene TRBV3-1; TRBD1 matches at 7 bases. CDR3 size: 14 residues. V trimming: 0 bases; J trimming: 5 bases; junction bases outside the gene matches: 1. Germline CDR1 LGHDT, CDR2 YNNKEL (reference sequence).

This clonotype has a count of ten or more. This chain connects TRBV6-5 to TRBJ2-7; tentatively, D is TRBD1 (6 bases). V was cut by 4 bases and J by 1 base, with 17 bases left in between. The CDR3 covers 16 residues. Germline values: CDR1 MNHEY, CDR2 SVGAGI. CDR3 coding DNA: TGTGCCAGCAGTTCCTACTACAGGGAAGGATCCTACGAGCAGTACTTC. The encoded protein is CASSSYYREGSYEQYF.

This clonotype was counted a few times. The rearrangement links TRBV6-2 or TRBV6-3 to TRBJ2-7, with unresolved D. V lost 6 bases and J 4 bases, leaving 10 bases between the germline ends. The CDR3 loop spans 12 amino acids. CDR1 and CDR2 (germline): MNHEY, SVGEGT. The CDR3 DNA reads TGTGCCAGCAGGCCGGACGGATACGAGCAGTACTTC. This codes for CASRPDGYEQYF.

The chain is built from TRBV11-2 and TRBJ2-1; 8 bases are a match to TRBD2. Germline CDR1 reads SGHAT; CDR2 reads FQNNGV. The CDR3 is 15 amino acids. J was trimmed by 7 bases and V by 6 bases; bases with no gene match: 11. CDR3 coding DNA: TGTGCCAGCAGTTCCGGGACTAGGGCGGAAAATGAGCAGTTCTTC. Translating it yields CASSSGTRAENEQFF.

The table lists this clonotype with a few counts. The chain couples TRBV19 to TRBJ2-1; D call uncertain. The CDR3 sequence is 13 residues long. V was cut by 3 bases and J by 16 bases, with 19 bases left in between. The germline gives CDR1 LNHDA, CDR2 SQIVND (reference sequence). This chain's CDR3 is CASSISVSGMGFF. The CDR3 DNA sequence: TGTGCCAGTAGTATCTCGGTATCGGGTATGGGCTTCTTC.

Here the CDR3 reads CASSPTGVNNEQFF. The CDR3 DNA reads TGTGCCAGCTCACCTACTGGGGTTAACAATGAGCAGTTCTTC. The rearrangement joins TRBV18 to TRBJ2-1; D ambiguous. This CDR3 comprises 14 residues. V dropped 3 bases and J dropped 5 bases, with 11 bases sitting between them. Germline V gives CDR1 KGHSH, CDR2 LQKENI. Together with reference TRBV18 and TRBJ2-1, the CDR3 gives the full variable domain: NAGVMQNPRHLVRRRGQEARLRCSPMKGHSHVYWYRQLPEEGLKFMVYLQKENIIDESGMPKERFSAEFPKEGPSILRIQQVVRGDSAAYFCASSPTGVNNEQFFGPGTRLTVL.

This clonotype occurred a few times. This chain links TRBV29-1 with TRBJ2-2; D is perhaps TRBD1 or TRBD2 (5 bases each). Germline V CDR1 and CDR2: SQVTM, ANQGSEA. The CDR3 covers 15 residues. V was shortened by 6 bases and J by 5 bases, with 19 bases between the two germline ends. CDR3 DNA sequence: TGCAGCGTCCTTGCTCAGGGAGCGTCGACCGGGGAGCTGTTTTTT. This gives the protein CSVLAQGASTGELFF.

This clonotype was counted at least ten times. The rearrangement uses TRBV28 and TRBJ2-7; D is unclear. V lost 11 bases and J lost 3, with 5 bases in between. Germline lookup yields CDR1 MDHEN and CDR2 SYDVKM. The CDR3 is 9 residues long. CDR3 in amino acids: CAGFYEQYF. CDR3 DNA: TGTGCCGGGTTCTACGAGCAGTACTTC.